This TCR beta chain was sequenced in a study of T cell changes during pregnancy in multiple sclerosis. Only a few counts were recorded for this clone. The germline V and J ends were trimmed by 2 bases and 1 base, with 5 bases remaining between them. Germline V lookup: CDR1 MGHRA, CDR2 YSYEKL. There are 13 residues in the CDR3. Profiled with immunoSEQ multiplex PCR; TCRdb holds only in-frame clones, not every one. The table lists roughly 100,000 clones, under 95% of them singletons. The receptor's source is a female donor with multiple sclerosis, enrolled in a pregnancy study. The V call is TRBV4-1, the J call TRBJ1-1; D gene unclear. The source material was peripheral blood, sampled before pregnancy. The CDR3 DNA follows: TGCGCCAGCAGCCAACCAGAGAACACTGAAGCTTTCTTT. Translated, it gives CASSQPENTEAFF.